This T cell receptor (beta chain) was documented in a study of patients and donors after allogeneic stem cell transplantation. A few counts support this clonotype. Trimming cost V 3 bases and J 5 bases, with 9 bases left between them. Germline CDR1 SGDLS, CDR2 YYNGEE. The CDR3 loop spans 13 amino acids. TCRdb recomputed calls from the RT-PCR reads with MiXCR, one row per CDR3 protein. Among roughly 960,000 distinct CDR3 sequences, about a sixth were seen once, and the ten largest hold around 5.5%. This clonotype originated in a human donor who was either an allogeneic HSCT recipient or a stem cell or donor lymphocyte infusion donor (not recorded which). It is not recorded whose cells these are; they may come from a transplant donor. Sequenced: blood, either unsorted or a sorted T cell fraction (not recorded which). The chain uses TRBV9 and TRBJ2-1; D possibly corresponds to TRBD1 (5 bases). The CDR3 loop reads CASSAGRDNEQFF. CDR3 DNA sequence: TGTGCCAGCAGCGCGGGCAGGGACAATGAGCAGTTCTTC. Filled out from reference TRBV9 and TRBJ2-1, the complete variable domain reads DSGVTQTPKHLITATGQRVTLRCSPRSGDLSVYWYQQSLDQGLQFLIQYYNGEERAKGNILERFSAQQFPDLHSELNLSSLELGDSALYFCASSAGRDNEQFFGPGTRLTVL.